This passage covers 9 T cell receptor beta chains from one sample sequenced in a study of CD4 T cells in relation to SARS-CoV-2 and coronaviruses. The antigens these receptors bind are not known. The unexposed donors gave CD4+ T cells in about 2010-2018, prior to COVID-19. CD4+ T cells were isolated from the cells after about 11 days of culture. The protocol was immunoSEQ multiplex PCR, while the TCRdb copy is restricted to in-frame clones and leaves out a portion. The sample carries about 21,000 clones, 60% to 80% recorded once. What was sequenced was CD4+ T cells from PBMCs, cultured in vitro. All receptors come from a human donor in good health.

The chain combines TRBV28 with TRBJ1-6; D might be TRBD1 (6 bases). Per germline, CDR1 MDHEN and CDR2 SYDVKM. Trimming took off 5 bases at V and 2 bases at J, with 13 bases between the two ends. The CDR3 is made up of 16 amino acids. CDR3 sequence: CASSPTQGTYNSPLHF. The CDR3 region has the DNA TGTGCCAGCAGTCCAACGCAGGGGACCTATAATTCACCCCTCCACTTT.

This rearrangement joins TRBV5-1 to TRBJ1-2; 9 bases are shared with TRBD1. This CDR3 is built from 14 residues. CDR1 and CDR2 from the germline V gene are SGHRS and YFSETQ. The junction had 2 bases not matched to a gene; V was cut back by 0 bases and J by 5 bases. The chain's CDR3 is CASSLDRGQYGYTF. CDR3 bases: TGCGCCAGCAGCTTGGACAGGGGGCAGTATGGCTACACCTTC. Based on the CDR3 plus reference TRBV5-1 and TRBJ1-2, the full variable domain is KAGVTQTPRYLIKTRGQQVTLSCSPISGHRSVSWYQQTPGQGLQFLFEYFSETQRNKGNFPGRFSGRQFSNSRSEMNVSTLELGDSALYLCASSLDRGQYGYTFGSGTRLTVV.

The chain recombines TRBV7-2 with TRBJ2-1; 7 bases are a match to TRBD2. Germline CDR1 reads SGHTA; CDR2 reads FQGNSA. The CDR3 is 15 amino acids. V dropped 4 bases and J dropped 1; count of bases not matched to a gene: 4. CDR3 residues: CASSYWTSSYNEQFF. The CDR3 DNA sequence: TGTGCCAGCAGCTACTGGACTAGTTCCTACAATGAGCAGTTCTTC.

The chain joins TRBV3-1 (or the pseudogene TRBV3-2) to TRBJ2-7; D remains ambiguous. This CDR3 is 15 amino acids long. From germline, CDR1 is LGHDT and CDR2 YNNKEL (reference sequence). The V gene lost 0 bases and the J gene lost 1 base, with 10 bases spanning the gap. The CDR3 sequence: CASSQDRRRSYEQYF. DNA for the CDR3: TGTGCCAGCAGCCAAGATCGTAGAAGATCCTACGAGCAGTACTTC.

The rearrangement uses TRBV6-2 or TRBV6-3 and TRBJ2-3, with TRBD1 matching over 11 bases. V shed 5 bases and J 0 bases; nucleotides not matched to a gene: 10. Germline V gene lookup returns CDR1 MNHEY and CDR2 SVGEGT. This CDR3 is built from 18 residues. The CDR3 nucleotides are TGTGCCAGCAGTCGGGACAGGGGGTTCGGCCATAGCACAGATACGCAGTATTTT. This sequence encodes CASSRDRGFGHSTDTQYF.

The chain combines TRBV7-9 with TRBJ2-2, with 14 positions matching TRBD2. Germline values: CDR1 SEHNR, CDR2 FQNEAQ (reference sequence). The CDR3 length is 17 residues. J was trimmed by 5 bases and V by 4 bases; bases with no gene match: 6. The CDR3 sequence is CASSSIGTSGRTGELFF. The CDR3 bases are TGTGCCAGCAGCTCGATAGGGACTAGCGGGAGAACCGGGGAGCTGTTTTTT.

The CDR3 loop is CASSLTPGPYEQYF. CDR3 sequence (DNA): TGTGCCAGCAGCTTAACCCCAGGGCCCTACGAGCAGTACTTC. The chain uses TRBV7-3 and TRBJ2-7; D might be TRBD1 (5 bases). CDR3 size: 14 residues. V lost 0 bases and J lost 2, with 8 bases in between. CDR1 and CDR2 (germline): SGHTA, FQGTGA.

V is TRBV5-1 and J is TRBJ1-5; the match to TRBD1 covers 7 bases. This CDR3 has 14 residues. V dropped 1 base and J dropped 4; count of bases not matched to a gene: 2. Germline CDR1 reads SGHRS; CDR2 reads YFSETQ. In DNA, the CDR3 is TGCGCCAGCAGCTTGACAGGGGAAAATCAGCCCCAGCATTTT. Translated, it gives CASSLTGENQPQHF.

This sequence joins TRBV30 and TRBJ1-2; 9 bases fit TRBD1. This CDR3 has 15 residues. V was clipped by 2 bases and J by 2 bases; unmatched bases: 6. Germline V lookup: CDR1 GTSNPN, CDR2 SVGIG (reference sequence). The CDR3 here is CAWSPAGTGNYGYTF. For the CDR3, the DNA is TGTGCCTGGAGTCCGGCCGGGACAGGGAACTATGGCTACACCTTC.